This T cell receptor (beta chain) was identified during a study of cytomegalovirus exposure and HLA in healthy donors. The PCR was carried out with 60 Vbeta primers and 13 Jbeta primers. Sequencing was performed with immunoSEQ multiplex PCR; in TCRdb, only in-frame clones are kept and a portion is missing. The sample records 100,000 to 150,000 clones, around 69% being singletons. V was clipped by 5 bases and J by 3 bases, with 10 bases between them. Looked up from germline, CDR1 is SGHRS and CDR2 is YFSETQ. The CDR3 runs to 13 residues. Though nominally healthy at sampling, donors likely had unrecorded immune exposures. To note about this clone: Its specificity is not known.

Study conclusions and caveats: A later analysis, which compared TCR beta chains of equal frequency, found the HLA-associated ones more clonally expanded. With later analysis, a missense DCLRE1C variant became linked to TCR beta V- and J-gene trimming. Earlier findings revealed that most TCR beta V segments proved productive either about 87% or about 30% of the time.

Source material: PBMCs. The J gene is TRBJ2-3, the V gene TRBV5-1, with a tentative D call TRBD1 (5 bases). The sequence was obtained from a middle-aged man in good health and CMV-seropositive. DNA for the CDR3: TGCGCCAGCAGTGACCAGGGAACAGATACGCAGTATTTT. Protein product: CASSDQGTDTQYF.